This T cell receptor (beta chain) was observed in a study of cytomegalovirus exposure and HLA in healthy donors. Germline V CDR1 and CDR2: SGHNT, YYREEE (reference sequence). There are 14 residues in the CDR3. V dropped 4 bases and J dropped 4; count of bases not matched to a gene: 6. PCR employed 60 Vbeta and 13 Jbeta primers. Repertoires were generated with immunoSEQ multiplex PCR, while TCRdb's copy carries only in-frame clones and drops some. The sample comprises around 120,000 clones, over 60% of which are singletons, and 2.5% to 3.5% rests with the top ten. The source material was PBMCs. The source is a woman aged 40 to 50 in good health and CMV-seropositive. The gene calls are TRBV5-4 and TRBJ2-5; 8 bases are a match to TRBD1. CDR3 DNA sequence: TGTGCCAGCAGCCCAGCGGACAGGGTAGAGACCCAGTACTTC. Protein product: CASSPADRVETQYF.